What follows are 26 T cell receptor beta chains derived from one specimen sequenced in a study of CD8 T cells in ankylosing spondylitis. MiXCR was run by TCRdb on the 5' RACE reads, yielding one entry per CDR3 protein. The data contain 240,000 or so distinct CDR3 sequences, around 11% of them seen just once; the ten biggest clones take up roughly 6.8%. The material sequenced was blood, either unsorted or a sorted T cell fraction (not recorded which). The receptors here all came from a male donor with ankylosing spondylitis or in good health (not recorded which).

There are a few counts of this clonotype. The rearrangement joins TRBV13 to TRBJ1-1, with TRBD1 identical over 8 bases. The CDR3 is made up of 17 amino acids. From germline, CDR1 is PRHDT and CDR2 FYEKMQ (reference sequence). The ends lost 1 base at V and 5 bases at J; junction bases unmatched: 12. The CDR3 DNA reads TGTGCCAGCAGCTTAGCTCCTCTCGGACAGGGATGGACTGAAGCTTTCTTT. Its translation is CASSLAPLGQGWTEAFF.

This clonotype has a count of ten or more. The chain has TRBV4-2 and TRBJ1-1; TRBD1 aligns across 9 bases. The trim removed 3 bases at V and 1 base at J, leaving 9 bases unmatched. From germline, CDR1 is LGHNA and CDR2 YNFKEQ. The CDR3 covers 17 residues. The chain's CDR3 is CASSHRLQQGANTEAFF. In DNA, the CDR3 is TGTGCCAGCAGCCACCGATTACAACAGGGGGCGAACACTGAAGCTTTCTTT.

The V call is TRBV7-8, the J call TRBJ2-2; 9 bases match TRBD2. After removal of 4 bases from V and 1 base from J, the junction contained 10 bases not matched to a gene. The CDR3 has 18 residues. Germline values: CDR1 SGHVS, CDR2 FQNEAQ. CDR3 residues: CASSSRAGGVLNTGELFF. The CDR3 nucleotides are TGTGCCAGCAGCTCCCGAGCGGGAGGAGTTTTGAACACCGGGGAGCTGTTTTTT. Filled out from reference TRBV7-8 and TRBJ2-2, the complete variable domain reads GAGVSQSPRYKVAKRGQDVALRCDPISGHVSLFWYQQALGQGPEFLTYFQNEAQLDKSGLPSDRFFAERPEGSVSTLKIQRTQQEDSAVYLCASSSRAGGVLNTGELFFGEGSRLTVL.

This clonotype came up many times. V is TRBV7-9 and J is TRBJ1-1; a possible D gene is TRBD1 (6 bases). The germline V gene has CDR1 SEHNR and CDR2 FQNEAQ (reference sequence). The CDR3 covers 16 residues. The germline V and J ends were trimmed by 4 bases and 1 base, with 16 bases remaining between them. For the CDR3, the DNA is TGTGCCAGCAGCTCTTACACAGGGTTGGGGAACACTGAAGCTTTCTTT. The encoded protein is CASSSYTGLGNTEAFF. Variable domain in full (rest from reference TRBV7-9 and TRBJ1-1): DTGVSQNPRHKITKRGQNVTFRCDPISEHNRLYWYRQTLGQGPEFLTYFQNEAQLEKSRLLSDRFSAERPKGSFSTLEIQRTEQGDSAMYLCASSSYTGLGNTEAFFGQGTRLTVV.

This clonotype was seen at least ten times. The chain combines TRBV5-5 with TRBJ2-3, with 15 bases identical to TRBD2. The CDR3 contains 17 residues. Germline CDR1 is SGHKS and CDR2 is YYEKEE (reference sequence). V shed 2 bases and J 3 bases; nucleotides not matched to a gene: 4. CDR3 region: CASSFKGLAGGTDTQYF. The CDR3 DNA reads TGTGCCAGCAGCTTCAAGGGACTAGCGGGAGGTACAGATACGCAGTATTTT.

This clonotype was seen many times. The rearrangement uses TRBV5-1 and TRBJ2-3, with TRBD1 matching 7 bases. CDR3 length equals 15 residues. V gave up 3 bases and J gave up 1 base; unmatched junction bases: 5. Per the germline V gene, CDR1 is SGHRS and CDR2 is YFSETQ. Here the CDR3 reads CASSSEGTGTDTQYF. For the CDR3, the DNA is TGCGCCAGCAGCTCGGAAGGGACAGGCACAGATACGCAGTATTTT.

This clonotype was observed many times. V gene TRBV12-3 or TRBV12-4 combines with J gene TRBJ2-1, with D possibly being TRBD1 (5 bases). The CDR3 extends over 13 amino acids. V was pared by 5 bases and J by 1 base, with 6 bases between. CDR3 sequence (DNA): TGTGCCAGCAGTCAGGGATCCTACAATGAGCAGTTCTTC. Translated: CASSQGSYNEQFF.

About this clonotype: Just one base apart from a much larger clone, this may be a read error. The V gene is TRBV29-1, the J gene TRBJ2-7, with D tentatively TRBD1 (5 bases). The CDR3 covers 11 residues. CDR1 and CDR2 from the germline V gene are SQVTM and ANQGSEA. The DNA for the CDR3 is TGCAGCGTGGCAGACAGCCACGAGCAGCACTTC. This sequence encodes CSVADSHEQHF.

This clonotype was found many times. The chain's CDR3 is CASSPNGEEQYF. CDR3 DNA: TGTGCCAGCAGTCCCAACGGGGAGGAGCAGTACTTC. This rearrangement joins TRBV27 to TRBJ2-7, with a tentative D call TRBD2 (5 bases). This CDR3 has 12 amino acids. CDR1 is MNHEY and CDR2 is SMNVEV in the germline V gene (reference sequence). The V and J ends lost 5 bases and 7 bases respectively, with 12 bases between them.

The chain recombines TRBV5-5 with TRBJ1-5; no firm D call. V was pared by 4 bases and J by 5 bases, with 16 bases between. The CDR3 sequence is 15 residues long. Per the germline V gene, CDR1 is SGHKS and CDR2 is YYEKEE (reference sequence). As DNA, the CDR3 is TGTGCCAGCAGCCGGACTGGACGTTCGGATCAGCCCCAGCATTTT. Translating gives CASSRTGRSDQPQHF. Filled out from reference TRBV5-5 and TRBJ1-5, the complete variable domain reads DAGVTQSPTHLIKTRGQQVTLRCSPISGHKSVSWYQQVLGQGPQFIFQYYEKEERGRGNFPDRFSARQFPNYSSELNVNALLLGDSALYLCASSRTGRSDQPQHFGDGTRLSIL.

This clonotype was seen many times. V usage is TRBV12-3 or TRBV12-4 and J usage is TRBJ1-5; D gene ambiguous. The V and J ends lost 3 bases and 4 bases respectively, with 7 bases between them. The CDR3 covers 13 residues. Here the CDR3 DNA reads TGTGCCAGCAGTTTCCGGGAGAATCAGCCCCAGCATTTT. Its translation is CASSFRENQPQHF.

The chain couples TRBV7-8 to TRBJ2-2; TRBD1 might be the D (5 bases). V lost 4 bases and J 7 bases, leaving 13 bases between the germline ends. Germline V gene lookup returns CDR1 SGHVS and CDR2 FQNEAQ. The CDR3 totals 14 residues. This chain's CDR3 is CASSSLEQGGELFF. The CDR3 nucleotides read TGTGCCAGCAGCTCCCTGGAGCAGGGCGGGGAGCTGTTTTTT.

This clonotype came up many times. Here the CDR3 reads CASSSGHLREQYF. In DNA, the CDR3 is TGCGCCAGCAGCTCGGGACACCTGAGGGAGCAGTACTTC. The chain has TRBV5-1 and TRBJ2-7; possible D gene TRBD1, 6 bases. This CDR3 is 13 amino acids long. Trimming took 3 bases from V and 7 from J, leaving 14 bases between them. Per germline, CDR1 SGHRS and CDR2 YFSETQ.

This clonotype was seen ten or more times. The rearrangement joins TRBV5-1 to TRBJ2-2; no firm D call. Looked up from germline, CDR1 is SGHRS and CDR2 is YFSETQ. Trimming removed 1 base from V and 7 bases from J, with 2 bases in between. The CDR3 loop spans 11 amino acids. The CDR3 loop is CASSLLGELFF. In DNA, the CDR3 is TGCGCCAGCAGCTTGCTCGGGGAGCTGTTTTTT. Full variable domain (missing parts from reference TRBV5-1 and TRBJ2-2): KAGVTQTPRYLIKTRGQQVTLSCSPISGHRSVSWYQQTPGQGLQFLFEYFSETQRNKGNFPGRFSGRQFSNSRSEMNVSTLELGDSALYLCASSLLGELFFGEGSRLTVL.

A few counts support this clonotype. The rearrangement uses TRBV5-6 and TRBJ2-1; D is possibly TRBD2 (7 bases). This CDR3 has 16 amino acids. Germline CDR1 reads SGHDT; CDR2 reads YYEEEE. Trimming shortened V by 0 bases and J by 8 bases, and 18 bases separated the two germline ends. The CDR3 loop is CASSLAEGGLVDEQFF. Here the CDR3 DNA reads TGTGCCAGCAGCTTGGCCGAGGGGGGGCTGGTGGATGAGCAGTTCTTC.

The CDR3 sequence is CASYFVGPTNTGELFF. CDR3 bases: TGTGCCAGCTACTTCGTAGGGCCGACTAACACCGGGGAGCTGTTTTTT. This sequence joins TRBV7-8 and TRBJ2-2, with unresolved D. This CDR3 spans 16 amino acids. V lost 8 bases and J 2 bases, leaving 18 bases between the germline ends. Germline CDR1 reads SGHVS; CDR2 reads FQNEAQ.

This clonotype was counted a few times. The gene calls are TRBV7-9 and TRBJ2-1; D is possibly TRBD2 (8 bases). The CDR3 spans 16 residues. Trimming shortened V by 6 bases and J by 4 bases, and 19 bases separated the two germline ends. Germline V gene sequence: CDR1 SEHNR, CDR2 FQNEAQ (reference sequence). The CDR3 sequence: CASRGSGATGYNEQFF. CDR3 coding DNA: TGTGCCAGCAGAGGTAGCGGGGCGACAGGGTACAATGAGCAGTTCTTC.

This clonotype occurred many times. J is TRBJ2-3 and V is TRBV20-1; TRBD1 is a possible D gene (6 bases). The CDR3 contains 14 residues. V lost 3 bases, J lost 4 bases, and 14 bases lay in between. Germline CDR1 and CDR2: DFQATT and SNEGSKA (reference sequence). The CDR3 here is CSASPPQGPDTQYF. The CDR3 nucleotides are TGCAGTGCTAGTCCCCCACAGGGCCCAGATACGCAGTATTTT.

This clonotype was counted ten times or more. CDR3 nucleotides: TGTGCCAGCAGCCAGGACGGGTACACAGATACGCAGTATTTT. Its translation: CASSQDGYTDTQYF. The chain has TRBV5-4 and TRBJ2-3; D uncertain. V lost 4 bases and J lost 2, with 11 bases in between. CDR3 length equals 14 residues. Looked up from germline, CDR1 is SGHNT and CDR2 is YYREEE (reference sequence).

This clonotype was picked up one time. This chain joins TRBV29-1 and TRBJ2-1, with D possibly TRBD1 on 5 matching bases. Deletions cut 3 bases from V and 9 bases from J, with 12 bases between. The CDR3 sequence is 12 residues long. Germline V lookup: CDR1 SQVTM, CDR2 ANQGSEA. CDR3: CSVEYRFSEQFF. CDR3 nucleotides: TGCAGCGTTGAGTACAGGTTCAGTGAGCAGTTCTTC.

This clonotype was seen at least ten times. The genes are TRBV12-3 or TRBV12-4 and TRBJ2-7; D may be TRBD1 (6 bases). The V gene lost 6 bases and the J gene lost 2 bases, with 11 bases spanning the gap. This CDR3 is built from 13 residues. The CDR3 sequence is CASSLGTTYEQYF. CDR3 bases: TGTGCCAGCAGCTTGGGGACAACCTACGAGCAGTACTTC.

This rearrangement joins TRBV29-1 to TRBJ1-1, with 9 bases fitting TRBD1. Per the germline V gene, CDR1 is SQVTM and CDR2 is ANQGSEA. The CDR3 runs to 18 residues. The V gene end was trimmed by 4 bases and the J gene end by 0 bases; junction bases not matched to a gene: 15. The CDR3, as DNA: TGCAGCGTTGGCGGGAGACAGGGGGATGTATCAATGAACACTGAAGCTTTCTTT. It yields the protein CSVGGRQGDVSMNTEAFF.

This clonotype was found many times. The gene calls are TRBV5-1 and TRBJ1-1; 11 bases map to TRBD1. CDR3 length: 15 residues. Unmatched junction bases numbered 6, after V lost 4 bases and J lost 4 bases. The germline V gene has CDR1 SGHRS and CDR2 YFSETQ. This chain's CDR3 is CASSPAGTGGTEAFF. The CDR3 nucleotides read TGCGCCAGCAGCCCTGCCGGGACAGGGGGCACTGAAGCTTTCTTT. Filled out from reference TRBV5-1 and TRBJ1-1, the complete variable domain reads KAGVTQTPRYLIKTRGQQVTLSCSPISGHRSVSWYQQTPGQGLQFLFEYFSETQRNKGNFPGRFSGRQFSNSRSEMNVSTLELGDSALYLCASSPAGTGGTEAFFGQGTRLTVV.

At least ten counts were recorded for this clonotype. The rearrangement joins TRBV5-1 to TRBJ1-1; D may be TRBD1 (5 bases). From germline, CDR1 is SGHRS and CDR2 YFSETQ. This CDR3 contains 15 residues. V lost 0 bases and J 4 bases, leaving 13 bases between the germline ends. As DNA, the CDR3 is TGCGCCAGCAGCTTGGTGGTGGGGCCCCGCACTGAAGCTTTCTTT. Its translation is CASSLVVGPRTEAFF.

This clonotype was detected ten times or more. The rearrangement links TRBV10-3 to TRBJ2-5; D may match TRBD1 or TRBD2 (6 bases each). This CDR3 is 14 amino acids long. Germline CDR1 reads ENHRY; CDR2 reads SYGVKD. V lost 6 bases and J 4 bases, leaving 15 bases between the germline ends. CDR3 loop: CAIRSGARGETQYF. The CDR3 DNA reads TGTGCCATCAGATCGGGGGCGAGGGGAGAGACCCAGTACTTC.

This clonotype was counted a single time. This chain joins TRBV7-9 and TRBJ1-5, with unresolved D. The CDR3 sequence is 12 residues long. Per the germline V gene, CDR1 is SEHNR and CDR2 is FQNEAQ (reference sequence). V gave up 5 bases and J gave up 9 bases, with 11 bases separating them. The CDR3 DNA reads as TGTGCCAGCAGCCAAGATGCAGGGCCCCAGCATTTT. It translates to CASSQDAGPQHF.